The 12 T cell receptor beta chains listed next were all sequenced from one sample in a study of beta chain features in type 1 diabetes. All of the isolated RNA was reverse transcribed, so expressed TCRB transcripts were sequenced. Here immunoSEQ multiplex PCR was the method, and the copy in TCRdb shows in-frame clones only, minus some. This table has nearly 250,000 clones, over 12% appearing once. Sequencing was carried out using naive CD4+ T cells from blood. Source of these receptors: a woman in her thirties or forties in good health.

This clone has at least ten counts. The chain carries TRBV7-9 and TRBJ1-1; perhaps TRBD1 as D (6 bases). CDR1 and CDR2 from the germline V gene are SEHNR and FQNEAQ (reference sequence). The CDR3 sequence is 14 residues long. V lost 6 bases to trimming and J lost 7 bases, with 18 bases between them. Written as DNA, the CDR3 is TGTGCCAGCAGTCCGAGGACAGTTGTTATTGAAGCTTTCTTT. Translated: CASSPRTVVIEAFF.

This clone was found a few times. CDR3 DNA sequence: TGCGCCAGCAGCCGGTGGTACGGGACAGGGGGCGTGGCAGATACGCAGTATTTT. Translation: CASSRWYGTGGVADTQYF. V is TRBV4-3 and J is TRBJ2-3; 12 bases are shared with TRBD1. This CDR3 contains 18 residues. Germline V gene lookup returns CDR1 LGHNA and CDR2 YSLEER. The J segment lost 4 bases and the V segment lost 4 bases, leaving 12 bases of the junction unmatched.

This clone was counted between two and nine times. The V and J genes are TRBV11-2 and TRBJ2-2; a possible D gene is TRBD1 (6 bases). CDR3 size: 16 residues. Looked up from germline, CDR1 is SGHAT and CDR2 is FQNNGV. Deletions cut 1 base from V and 4 bases from J, with 13 bases between. CDR3 nucleotide sequence: TGTGCCAGCAGCTTAGGCTCCGGGGACATCACCGGGGAGCTGTTTTTT. This encodes CASSLGSGDITGELFF.

This clone has only a few counts. The rearrangement links TRBV19 to TRBJ2-2; D is perhaps TRBD2 (5 bases). Germline assignment: CDR1 LNHDA and CDR2 SQIVND (reference sequence). Trimming stripped 11 bases from V and 5 bases from J, with 15 bases between. The CDR3 loop spans 13 amino acids. CDR3 DNA: TGTGCCGCATGTAGCGTCCGGACCGGGGAGCTGTTTTTT. Its translation: CAACSVRTGELFF.

This chain's CDR3 is CASSLVGAGQGSSYEQYF. Written as DNA, the CDR3 is TGCGCCAGCAGCTTGGTTGGTGCCGGACAGGGTTCTTCCTACGAGCAGTACTTC. The chain couples TRBV5-1 to TRBJ2-7; TRBD1 matches at 8 bases. J was trimmed by 1 base and V by 0 bases; bases with no gene match: 12. The CDR3 runs to 18 residues. The germline V gene has CDR1 SGHRS and CDR2 YFSETQ.

The chain recombines TRBV4-3 with TRBJ1-2, with D possibly matching TRBD1 (6 bases). Germline lookup yields CDR1 LGHNA and CDR2 YSLEER. Trimming took 2 bases from V and 2 from J, leaving 12 bases between them. This CDR3 has 15 residues. The CDR3 loop reads CASSQSSGENYGYTF. The CDR3 DNA reads TGCGCCAGCAGCCAAAGCTCAGGGGAGAACTATGGCTACACCTTC.

The chain uses TRBV9 and TRBJ1-4; D may be TRBD1 (5 bases). The CDR3 runs 14 residues. Germline CDR1 SGDLS, CDR2 YYNGEE. Between the trimmed V and J ends, which lost 0 bases and 8 bases, there was a span of 11 bases. CDR3 nucleotides: TGTGCCAGCAGCGTAGTTGGGGGGAGCGAAAAACTGTTTTTT. Translation: CASSVVGGSEKLFF. Combining the CDR3 with reference TRBV9 and TRBJ1-4 gives the whole variable domain DSGVTQTPKHLITATGQRVTLRCSPRSGDLSVYWYQQSLDQGLQFLIQYYNGEERAKGNILERFSAQQFPDLHSELNLSSLELGDSALYFCASSVVGGSEKLFFGSGTQLSVL.

The sample holds a few counts of this clone. The J gene is TRBJ1-2, the V gene TRBV6-4; 7 positions match TRBD1. This CDR3 is built from 15 residues. V was pared by 5 bases and J by 8 bases, with 14 bases of the junction left unmatched. The germline CDR1 and CDR2 sequences are MRHNA and SNTAGT. DNA for the CDR3: TGTGCCAGCAGTCAGGGGGACGGGGGATTAGGCGGCTACACCTTC. It yields the protein CASSQGDGGLGGYTF.

The chain combines TRBV7-9 with TRBJ1-5; 8 bases align to TRBD1. Germline V lookup: CDR1 SEHNR, CDR2 FQNEAQ (reference sequence). This CDR3 contains 15 residues. With V trimmed by 3 bases and J by 5 bases, 6 bases remained unmatched. The CDR3 DNA is TGTGCCAGCAGCTTGGGAGGACAGGGACATCAGCCCCAGCATTTT. Translation: CASSLGGQGHQPQHF.

The table lists this clone with a few counts. The CDR3 region has the DNA TGTGCCAGCAGCCCACAGGGACTAGCGGGGAATGAGCAGTTCTTC. It yields the protein CASSPQGLAGNEQFF. The gene calls are TRBV9 and TRBJ2-1, with TRBD2 matching 13 bases. Trimming cost V 4 bases and J 7 bases; bases outside gene matches: 5. This CDR3 region has 15 residues. Germline V lookup: CDR1 SGDLS, CDR2 YYNGEE.

CDR3 protein: CASSSGPHEQYF. CDR3 nucleotides: TGCGCCAGCAGTAGCGGGCCCCACGAGCAGTACTTC. This chain links TRBV10-1 with TRBJ2-7; tentatively, D is TRBD2 (6 bases). Germline loops: CDR1 WNHNN, CDR2 SYGVQD (reference sequence). Deletions cut 5 bases from V and 5 bases from J, with 10 bases between. The CDR3 totals 12 residues.

The rearrangement links TRBV14 to TRBJ1-2; 7 nucleotides match TRBD1. The length of the CDR3 is 13 residues. J was trimmed by 6 bases and V by 1 base; bases with no gene match: 2. The V gene's germline CDR1 is SGHDN and CDR2 FVKESK. The CDR3 sequence: CASSQGQGNGYTF. The CDR3 region has the DNA TGTGCCAGCAGCCAAGGACAGGGTAATGGCTACACCTTC.